Listed here are 5 T cell receptor beta chains from one sample, sequenced in a study of response to subunit inactivated influenza vaccine. TCRdb reanalysed the RT-PCR reads using MiXCR and keeps one entry per CDR3 protein. Among about 650,000 distinct CDR3 sequences listed, around 14% were seen once. This material consisted of PBMCs from blood, taken 11 to 12 days after vaccination. All receptors derive from a man over 45 who received an inactivated influenza vaccine.

The rearrangement links TRBV20-1 to TRBJ2-3; 10 positions match TRBD2. The CDR3 totals 15 residues. Germline CDR1 reads DFQATT; CDR2 reads SNEGSKA (reference sequence). With 3 bases clipped from V and 4 bases from J, the junction kept 7 bases outside the gene matches. CDR3: CSARPLAGVPDTQYF. The CDR3 DNA reads as TGCAGTGCTAGGCCCCTAGCGGGAGTCCCAGATACGCAGTATTTT.

This clonotype appeared a few times. This chain connects TRBV29-1 to TRBJ2-1; D is perhaps TRBD1 (6 bases). With 5 bases removed from V and 6 bases from J, the gap between germline ends came to 14 bases. CDR3 size: 13 residues. Germline assignment: CDR1 SQVTM and CDR2 ANQGSEA. CDR3 bases: TGCAGCGTTAAGAGGACAGTTTCCAATGAGCAGTTCTTC. Its translation: CSVKRTVSNEQFF.

The sample holds a few counts of this clonotype. The V and J genes are TRBV19 and TRBJ2-1; 8 bases are shared with TRBD1. Per the germline V gene, CDR1 is LNHDA and CDR2 is SQIVND (reference sequence). The CDR3 contains 15 residues. The junction had 8 bases not matched to a gene; V was cut back by 6 bases and J by 4 bases. CDR3 protein: CASSIAGTGYNEQFF. The DNA for the CDR3 is TGTGCCAGTAGCATTGCGGGGACAGGTTACAATGAGCAGTTCTTC.

The rearrangement uses TRBV6-1 and TRBJ2-2, with a possible D match to TRBD2 (5 bases). The germline V gene encodes CDR1 MNHNS and CDR2 SASEGT. This CDR3 has 14 amino acids. V shed 10 bases and J shed 0 bases, with 12 bases lying between them. The DNA for the CDR3 is TGTGCCACCAGCGGTCTAGCGAACACCGGGGAGCTGTTTTTT. As protein: CATSGLANTGELFF.

This clonotype came up a few times. The chain combines TRBV7-9 with TRBJ1-1; TRBD1 matches 9 bases. CDR1 is SEHNR, CDR2 FQNEAQ, per germline (reference sequence). This CDR3 is built from 15 residues. The J segment lost 3 bases and the V segment lost 5 bases, leaving 7 bases of the junction unmatched. The CDR3: CASSPGQGADTEAFF. The CDR3 nucleotides are TGTGCCAGCAGCCCGGGACAGGGCGCCGACACTGAAGCTTTCTTT.